This T cell receptor beta chain comes out of a study of blood T cell repertoires in COVID-19 (dated by TCRdb to the early 2020s). A note on the overall study: Samples covering the acute and convalescent phases of COVID-19 were provided by collaborators in the United States, Italy and Spain. The material from the prospective study consisted of cDNA or gDNA derived from T cells, B-cell-depleted T cells, or PBMCs. Deeply sampled blood TCRbeta repertoires from subjects exposed to, actively infected with, or recovered from COVID-19 were included in the dataset. The repertoires were released in a freely available public database meant as a resource for research on the immune response to SARS-CoV-2. Samples came from the ongoing ImmuneRACE study (first 160 participants) plus 1,254 subjects from 6 global collaborators. A de-identified subject ID, COVID-19 status, age in years and sex were almost always included in the sample metadata. Where available, HLA class I and class II types were obtained from metadata supplied by the sample provider rather than from assay-based typing.

Each collaborating institution followed its own protocols to collect whole blood in K2EDTA tubes. For TCRbeta analysis, collaborators shipped samples in one of three forms: frozen whole blood, isolated PBMCs, or DNA extracted from either of those sample types. TCRbeta CDR3 regions were amplified from genomic DNA by means of the immunoSEQ Assay, a bias-controlled multiplex PCR. Processing in the source paper ran as follows. Nucleated cell counts per sample were estimated from amplification of reference gene primers within the assay. To quantify the absolute abundance of each unique TCRbeta CDR3 rearrangement, sequence reads were collapsed and filtered. For each sample, productive Simpson clonality was calculated as the square root of Simpson's diversity index over productive rearrangements. Held by TCRdb, this immuneACCESS table contains in-frame sequences only and omits some clones. Under half of the omission traces to an unresolved V gene where checked; the cause of the rest is unknown. V and J calls and clone size are as listed in that table; D and trimming were resolved from the DNA. For this sample there are 140,000 or so clones; roughly three quarters appear just once. Approximately 2% of the sample rests with the top ten.

Inclusive of the bounding cysteine and phenylalanine, the CDR3 is 16 residues long. Of the read, only the CDR3 DNA is kept; its 48 bases are in frame from base 1. General study outcomes and caveats: How much clinical and demographic metadata was included differed by source and by participant, and the metadata was provided uncurated.

A word on this clone: Its target antigen remains unknown. No clone much larger than this one lies a single base away; base qualities are absent.

Sequencing used peripheral blood. The receptor was isolated from a woman in her fifties or sixties with acute or convalescent COVID-19. Rearrangement joined TRBV21-1 to TRBJ2-3; the table's D call, TRBD2, has no DNA check behind it. TRBV21-1 is a recognized pseudogene. The CDR3 here reads CASSKGGREGTDTQYF. The nucleotides read TGTGCCAGCAGCAAAGGTGGGCGGGAGGGCACAGATACGCAGTATTTT.